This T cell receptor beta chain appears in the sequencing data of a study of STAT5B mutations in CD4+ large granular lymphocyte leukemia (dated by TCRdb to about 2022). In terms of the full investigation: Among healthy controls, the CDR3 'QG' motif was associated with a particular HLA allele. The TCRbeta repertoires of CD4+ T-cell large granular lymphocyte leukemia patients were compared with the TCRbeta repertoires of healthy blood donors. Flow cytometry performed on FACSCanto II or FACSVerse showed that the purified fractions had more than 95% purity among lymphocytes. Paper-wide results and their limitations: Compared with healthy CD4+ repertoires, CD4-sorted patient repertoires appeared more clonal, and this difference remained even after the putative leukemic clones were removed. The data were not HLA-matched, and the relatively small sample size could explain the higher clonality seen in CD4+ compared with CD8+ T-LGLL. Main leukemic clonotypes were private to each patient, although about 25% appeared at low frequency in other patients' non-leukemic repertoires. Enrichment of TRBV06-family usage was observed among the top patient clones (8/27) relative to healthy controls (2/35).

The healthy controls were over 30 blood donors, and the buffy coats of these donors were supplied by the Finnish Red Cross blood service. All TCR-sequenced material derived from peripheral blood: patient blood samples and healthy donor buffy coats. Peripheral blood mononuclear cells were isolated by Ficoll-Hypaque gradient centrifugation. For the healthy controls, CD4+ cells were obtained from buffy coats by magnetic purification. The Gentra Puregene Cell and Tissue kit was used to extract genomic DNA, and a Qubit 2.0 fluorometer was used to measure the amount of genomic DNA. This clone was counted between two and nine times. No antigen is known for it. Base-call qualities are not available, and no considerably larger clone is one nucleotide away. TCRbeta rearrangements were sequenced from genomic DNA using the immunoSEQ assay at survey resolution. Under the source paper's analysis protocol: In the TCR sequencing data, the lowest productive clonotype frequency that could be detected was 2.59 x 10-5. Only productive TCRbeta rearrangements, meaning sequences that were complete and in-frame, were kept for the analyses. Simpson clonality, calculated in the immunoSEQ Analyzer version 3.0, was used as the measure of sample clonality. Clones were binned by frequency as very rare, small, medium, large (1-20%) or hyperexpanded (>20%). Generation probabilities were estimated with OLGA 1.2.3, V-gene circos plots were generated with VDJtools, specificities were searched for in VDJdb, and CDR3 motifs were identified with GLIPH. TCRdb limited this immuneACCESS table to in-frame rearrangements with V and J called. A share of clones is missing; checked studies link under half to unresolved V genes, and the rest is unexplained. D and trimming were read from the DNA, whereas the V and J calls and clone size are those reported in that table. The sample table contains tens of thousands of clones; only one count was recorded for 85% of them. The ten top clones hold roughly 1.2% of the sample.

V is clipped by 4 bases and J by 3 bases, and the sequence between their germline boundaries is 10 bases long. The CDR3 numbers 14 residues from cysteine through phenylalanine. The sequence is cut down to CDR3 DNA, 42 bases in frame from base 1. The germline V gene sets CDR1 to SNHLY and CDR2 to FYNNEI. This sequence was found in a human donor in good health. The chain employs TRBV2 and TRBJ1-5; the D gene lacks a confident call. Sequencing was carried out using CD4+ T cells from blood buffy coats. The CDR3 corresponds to CASSVATANQPQHF. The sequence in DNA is TGTGCCAGCAGTGTCGCGACGGCCAATCAGCCCCAGCATTTT.